The entry that follows covers one T cell receptor (beta chain) sequence. The antigen this receptor binds is unknown. Per-base qualities were not stored, and no clone one base away is much larger. From the cysteine through the phenylalanine, the CDR3 covers 13 amino acids. The DNA shown is the 39-base CDR3, in frame from base 1. The trim is 4 bases for V and 3 bases for J, with a gap of 9 bases between the germline ends. The germline V gene provides CDR1 SGHVS and CDR2 FQNEAQ. To sequence the TCRbeta CDR3 region, genomic DNA was isolated from the sorted cells. The immunoSEQ Assay was used for sequencing of TCRbeta CDR3 regions. TCRdb holds this immuneACCESS table with in-frame rearrangements only. Some clones are missing; in checked studies, unresolved V genes explain under half, and the rest has no known cause. This sample lists 71,000 or so clones; roughly nine tenths were detected once. The top ten clones comprise 0.95% to 1.4% of the sample.

The data were obtained in a study of OX40 agonist ivuxolimab in advanced cancers. Concerning the study at large: Ivuxolimab, which targeted the costimulatory receptor OX40 (CD134), was an agonistic, fully human IgG2 monoclonal antibody. Intravenous ivuxolimab was administered to patients every 2 weeks at six dose levels: 0.01, 0.1, 0.3, 1.5, 3 and 10 mg/kg. Of the roughly 51 dose-escalation patients, hepatocellular carcinoma was present in around 20, melanoma in around 15, renal cell carcinoma in 9 and head and neck cancer in 9. In the dose-escalation cohort, 65% to 90% of patients were male, and the mean age was around 60 years, with a range of roughly 20 to 85. Prior anti-PD-1, anti-PD-L1 or anti-CTLA-4 therapy was permitted, and 30% to 50% of dose-escalation patients had received checkpoint inhibitors. Partial responses occurred in three dose-escalation patients: two with cutaneous melanoma and one with hepatocellular carcinoma. The point of sequencing TCRbeta in the periphery was to test whether ivuxolimab changed TCR sequence diversity and drove clonal T-cell expansion. The paper reports the monotherapy dose-escalation portion (N of about 54 patients) of the phase I ivuxolimab trial.

General study outcomes and caveats: After ivuxolimab, more expanded clones were found on average in CD8+ T cells than in CD4+ T cells. The antigen specificity of the clonally expanded peripheral T cells was not determined. Clonal expansion of both CD4+ and CD8+ blood T cells was observed from baseline to week 6 at doses 0.1 to 3.0 mg/kg. In the 0.1-3.0 mg/kg groups, partial responders had among the lowest normalized peripheral clonal expansion, particularly in CD8+ T cells. Low levels of normalized T-cell clonal expansion were also seen in some patients who did not respond.

Patients with autoimmune disease history or receiving systemic immunosuppression were excluded from the trial. Peripheral blood for TCR sequencing was drawn from every dose cohort at baseline, at cycle 4 day 1 and at cycle 7 day 1. Samples came from an open-label, multicenter, first-in-human phase I dose-escalation trial of ivuxolimab. Adults with locally advanced or metastatic melanoma, renal cell, hepatocellular, or head and neck squamous cell carcinoma were enrolled in the trial. CD4+ and CD8+ T cells were sorted separately from peripheral blood before TCR sequencing. The chain uses TRBV7-8 and TRBJ2-5; no confident D gene assignment can be made. This TCR was sampled from an adult with an advanced solid tumor such as melanoma, head and neck, liver or kidney cancer. The sequences come from CD4+ or CD8+ T cells sorted from blood, collected in a trial of the OX40 agonist ivuxolimab. The CDR3 region: CASSSLTKETQYF. The sequenced DNA: TGTGCCAGCAGCTCCCTTACCAAAGAGACCCAGTACTTC. When the CDR3 is completed using the reference TRBV7-8 and TRBJ2-5 genes on either side, the full variable domain is GAGVSQSPRYKVAKRGQDVALRCDPISGHVSLFWYQQALGQGPEFLTYFQNEAQLDKSGLPSDRFFAERPEGSVSTLKIQRTQQEDSAVYLCASSSLTKETQYFGPGTRLLVL.